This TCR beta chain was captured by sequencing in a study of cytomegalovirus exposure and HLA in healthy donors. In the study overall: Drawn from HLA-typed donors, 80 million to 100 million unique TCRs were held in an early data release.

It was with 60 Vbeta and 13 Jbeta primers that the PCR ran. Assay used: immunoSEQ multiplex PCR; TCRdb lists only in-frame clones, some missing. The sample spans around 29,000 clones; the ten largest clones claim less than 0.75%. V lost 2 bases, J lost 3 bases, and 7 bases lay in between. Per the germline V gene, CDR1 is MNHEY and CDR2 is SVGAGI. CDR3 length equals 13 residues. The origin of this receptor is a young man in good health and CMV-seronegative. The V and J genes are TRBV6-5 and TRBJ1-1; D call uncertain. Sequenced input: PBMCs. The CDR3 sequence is CASSYGQDTEAFF. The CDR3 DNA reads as TGTGCCAGCAGTTACGGCCAGGACACTGAAGCTTTCTTT.